Shown below are 29 T cell receptor beta chains from a single sample sequenced in a study of Ad26.COV2.S vaccination and SARS-CoV-2 variants. Noted treatment: approximately 18 received Ad26.COV2.S at low or high dose, single or two shots; 5 received placebo; per-sample allocation not given. Samples came from day 63 after the first vaccine or placebo injection. Here immunoSEQ multiplex PCR was the method, and the copy in TCRdb shows in-frame clones only, minus some. The sample records hundreds of thousands of clones, 85% to 90% being singletons. This material consisted of peripheral blood, taken in a trial of Ad26.COV2.S vaccine versus placebo. All receptors come from a person between 18 and 65 years old who received the Ad26.COV2.S COVID-19 vaccine or a placebo.

In its sample, this clone was seen a few times. V usage is TRBV4-1 and J usage is TRBJ1-3; the D is unclear. CDR3 length: 16 amino acids. Trimming took 0 bases from V and 2 from J, leaving 11 bases between them. CDR1 MGHRA and CDR2 YSYEKL come from the germline V gene. The CDR3: CASSQDRWATGNTIYF. The CDR3 bases are TGCGCCAGCAGCCAAGATCGGTGGGCCACTGGAAACACCATATATTTT.

This clone was counted a single time. The rearrangement joins TRBV2 to TRBJ2-5; maybe TRBD2 (5 bases). Germline V CDR1 and CDR2: SNHLY, FYNNEI. The CDR3 consists of 11 residues. Trimming cost V 7 bases and J 13 bases, with 16 bases left between them. CDR3 protein: CASNNDRRPYF. The CDR3 DNA reads as TGTGCCAGCAACAACGACCGGAGGCCGTACTTC.

The chain is built from TRBV6-5 and TRBJ2-7; D might be TRBD1 or TRBD2, each matching 5 bases. Germline CDR1 is MNHEY and CDR2 is SVGAGI. This CDR3 comprises 16 residues. The V and J ends lost 0 bases and 1 base respectively, with 13 bases between them. As DNA, the CDR3 is TGTGCCAGCAGTTACTCGATCCCATGGGGGTCCTACGAGCAGTACTTC. Translation gives CASSYSIPWGSYEQYF.

The table lists this clone with many counts. The chain has TRBV28 and TRBJ1-1, with no clear D. Trimming took 7 bases from V and 0 from J, leaving 12 bases between them. The germline V gene has CDR1 MDHEN and CDR2 SYDVKM. The CDR3 is 14 amino acids. The DNA of the CDR3 is TGTGCCAGCACCTTCCGGGCCCTGAACACTGAAGCTTTCTTT. Residues: CASTFRALNTEAFF.

This chain uses TRBV7-9 with TRBJ1-3; 9 nucleotides agree with TRBD1. The CDR3 is 17 residues long. The germline V gene has CDR1 SEHNR and CDR2 FQNEAQ (reference sequence). J gave up 0 bases and V 5 bases, and 8 bases lay outside the gene matches. The CDR3 DNA reads TGTGCCAGCAGCGGACAGGGGAGAGGTCCCTCTGGAAACACCATATATTTT. Protein: CASSGQGRGPSGNTIYF. The complete variable domain, with remaining parts taken from reference TRBV7-9 and TRBJ1-3, reads DTGVSQNPRHKITKRGQNVTFRCDPISEHNRLYWYRQTLGQGPEFLTYFQNEAQLEKSRLLSDRFSAERPKGSFSTLEIQRTEQGDSAMYLCASSGQGRGPSGNTIYFGEGSWLTVV.

This chain connects TRBV29-1 to TRBJ2-7; 9 nucleotides align to TRBD1. The trim removed 4 bases at V and 0 bases at J, leaving 7 bases unmatched. Germline V lookup: CDR1 SQVTM, CDR2 ANQGSEA. CDR3 length: 15 amino acids. In DNA form, the CDR3 reads TGCAGCGTTGGAAGAGGGACAGGGACCTCCTACGAGCAGTACTTC. This translates into CSVGRGTGTSYEQYF.

The chain recombines TRBV18 with TRBJ1-6; 7 bases agree with TRBD1. CDR3 length: 13 amino acids. The germline CDR1 and CDR2 sequences are KGHSH and LQKENI. V shed 6 bases and J 7 bases; nucleotides not matched to a gene: 3. The CDR3 loop is CASSRDSNSPLHF. CDR3 DNA sequence: TGTGCCAGCTCCCGGGACAGCAATTCACCCCTCCACTTT.

The rearrangement links TRBV6-1 to TRBJ1-5, with D possibly being TRBD1 (5 bases). V lost 4 bases and J 0 bases, leaving 13 bases between the germline ends. The CDR3 extends over 16 amino acids. Germline CDR1 MNHNS, CDR2 SASEGT. CDR3 amino acids: CASSAYRTSSNQPQHF. The CDR3 region has the DNA TGTGCCAGCAGTGCCTACAGGACTAGTAGCAATCAGCCCCAGCATTTT.

The chain is built from TRBV10-2 and TRBJ2-3, with TRBD2 matching over 9 bases. V was clipped by 4 bases and J by 5 bases; unmatched bases: 7. The CDR3 length is 15 residues. The germline gives CDR1 WSHSY, CDR2 SAAADI. The CDR3 nucleotides read TGCGCCAGCAGTGTGGCGGGAGGGCCAGGAGATACGCAGTATTTT. This sequence encodes CASSVAGGPGDTQYF.

This clone was found once. The rearrangement uses TRBV5-5 and TRBJ1-4; 11 bases are a match to TRBD1. This CDR3 has 16 residues. CDR1 is SGHKS, CDR2 YYEKEE, per germline (reference sequence). Losses at the gene ends were 5 bases for V and 7 bases for J; bases not matched to a gene: 10. CDR3 protein: CASRTGTGGMGEKLFF. The CDR3 coding sequence is TGTGCCAGCAGGACCGGGACAGGGGGGATGGGTGAAAAACTGTTTTTT.

The chain combines TRBV20-1 with TRBJ1-4, with D perhaps matching TRBD1 (5 bases). The CDR3 spans 13 residues. V lost 3 bases to trimming and J lost 8 bases, with 13 bases between them. Germline CDR1 is DFQATT and CDR2 is SNEGSKA (reference sequence). The DNA of the CDR3 is TGCAGTGCTAGTCTGGCAGGGCGCGAAAAACTGTTTTTT. Amino acids: CSASLAGREKLFF.

A few counts support this clone. This sequence joins TRBV7-9 and TRBJ1-4, with D possibly TRBD1 on 5 matching bases. The CDR3 spans 12 residues. From germline, CDR1 is SEHNR and CDR2 FQNEAQ (reference sequence). V lost 5 bases and J 7 bases, leaving 8 bases between the germline ends. The CDR3 here is CASSPQGEKLFF. CDR3 coding DNA: TGTGCCAGCAGCCCGCAGGGTGAAAAACTGTTTTTT.

V is TRBV5-4 and J is TRBJ2-1; D is unclear. V shed 0 bases and J shed 0 bases, with 13 bases lying between them. Germline V gene lookup returns CDR1 SGHNT and CDR2 YYREEE (reference sequence). The CDR3 loop spans 17 amino acids. This chain's CDR3 is CASSLEVYSSSYNEQFF. The CDR3 bases are TGTGCCAGCAGCTTGGAGGTCTACAGCAGCTCCTACAATGAGCAGTTCTTC.

This clone was detected once. V and J are TRBV7-2 and TRBJ2-5, with a weak D call TRBD2 (6 bases). Trimming shortened V by 1 base and J by 4 bases, and 13 bases separated the two germline ends. Germline V gives CDR1 SGHTA, CDR2 FQGNSA. This CDR3 region has 15 residues. CDR3 protein: CASSLEVAEGETQYF. The CDR3 region has the DNA TGTGCCAGCAGCTTAGAGGTGGCGGAGGGAGAGACCCAGTACTTC.

V gene TRBV6-5 combines with J gene TRBJ2-7, with D tentatively TRBD1 (5 bases). CDR1 and CDR2 from the germline V gene are MNHEY and SVGAGI. The CDR3 is 12 residues long. V was shortened by 6 bases and J by 4 bases, with 10 bases between the two germline ends. The CDR3 DNA follows: TGTGCCAGCAGACAACAGGTTTACGAGCAGTACTTC. It encodes CASRQQVYEQYF.

The J gene is TRBJ2-7, the V gene TRBV2, with a tentative D call TRBD2 (5 bases). Trimming stripped 2 bases from V and 4 bases from J, with 12 bases between. This CDR3 region has 14 residues. Germline V gives CDR1 SNHLY, CDR2 FYNNEI. The CDR3 region is CASSERGSAYEQYF. The CDR3 region has the DNA TGTGCCAGCAGTGAAAGAGGGTCAGCGTACGAGCAGTACTTC. Full variable domain (rest looked up from reference TRBV2 and TRBJ2-7): EPEVTQTPSHQVTQMGQEVILRCVPISNHLYFYWYRQILGQKVEFLVSFYNNEISEKSEIFDDQFSVERPDGSNFTLKIRSTKLEDSAMYFCASSERGSAYEQYFGPGTRLTVT.

V usage is TRBV6-2 or TRBV6-3 and J usage is TRBJ1-1, with TRBD1 as a possible D gene (6 bases). The V end lost 0 bases, the J end lost 0 bases, and 8 bases lay between the germline ends. The CDR3 has 15 residues. CDR1 is MNHEY and CDR2 is SVGEGT in the germline V gene. CDR3 bases: TGTGCCAGCAGTTACTCACAGGGCATGAACACTGAAGCTTTCTTT. Translated, it gives CASSYSQGMNTEAFF.

CDR3 residues: CASVRALSGNTIYF. For the CDR3, the DNA is TGTGCATCGGTCAGGGCCCTCTCTGGAAACACCATATATTTT. The chain couples TRBV10-3 to TRBJ1-3; tentatively, D is TRBD1 (5 bases). Germline CDR1 ENHRY, CDR2 SYGVKD. The CDR3 consists of 14 residues.

This sequence joins TRBV29-1 and TRBJ2-7; D is undetermined. In germline, CDR1 is SQVTM, CDR2 ANQGSEA. Between the trimmed V and J ends, which lost 1 base and 0 bases, there was a span of 13 bases. The CDR3 runs to 15 residues. DNA for the CDR3: TGCAGCGTTGAAGGGGTGGGGTTAGGCTCCTACGAGCAGTACTTC. It is translated as CSVEGVGLGSYEQYF.

The chain uses TRBV6-2 or TRBV6-3 and TRBJ1-5; D is unclear. CDR1 and CDR2 (germline): MNHEY, SVGEGT. V shed 5 bases and J shed 1 base, with 12 bases lying between them. The length of the CDR3 is 15 residues. The CDR3 DNA follows: TGTGCCAGCAGTCCCGACTTTTACAGCAATCAGCCCCAGCATTTT. It specifies CASSPDFYSNQPQHF.

J is TRBJ2-5 and V is TRBV6-5, with TRBD2 as a possible D gene (7 bases). V dropped 8 bases and J dropped 2 bases, with 18 bases sitting between them. Germline CDR1 is MNHEY and CDR2 is SVGAGI. The CDR3 contains 15 residues. CDR3 DNA: TGTGCCAGCGGGAGGGGGAGGGAGATTCAAGAGACCCAGTACTTC. It is translated as CASGRGREIQETQYF.

The V gene is TRBV5-6, the J gene TRBJ2-2, with TRBD2 identical over 8 bases. V dropped 4 bases and J dropped 0; count of bases not matched to a gene: 2. CDR1 and CDR2 (germline): SGHDT, YYEEEE. This CDR3 spans 15 amino acids. The CDR3 DNA is TGTGCCAGCAGCCCACTAGCGGCGAACACCGGGGAGCTGTTTTTT. Translating gives CASSPLAANTGELFF.

The genes are TRBV5-6 and TRBJ2-5; TRBD1 matches 8 bases. In germline, CDR1 is SGHDT, CDR2 YYEEEE. V lost 4 bases and J lost 5; bases outside the gene matches: 4. This CDR3 contains 13 residues. The CDR3 DNA sequence: TGTGCCAGCAGCGGGACAGGTTGGGAGACCCAGTACTTC. This encodes CASSGTGWETQYF.

V gene TRBV7-9 combines with J gene TRBJ2-3, with D perhaps matching TRBD1 or TRBD2 (5 bases each). The CDR3 runs 16 residues. V dropped 6 bases and J dropped 0 bases, with 16 bases sitting between them. Germline CDR1 reads SEHNR; CDR2 reads FQNEAQ (reference sequence). The DNA for the CDR3 is TGTGCCAGCAGTTTTCCGGGACGCCAAAGCACAGATACGCAGTATTTT. As protein: CASSFPGRQSTDTQYF.

The chain joins TRBV6-5 to TRBJ2-6; D might be TRBD1 (6 bases). Germline V gene lookup returns CDR1 MNHEY and CDR2 SVGAGI. V lost 6 bases to trimming and J lost 2 bases, with 11 bases between them. The CDR3 totals 15 residues. DNA for the CDR3: TGTGCCAGCAGGCCCACAGGGACTGGGGCCAACGTCCTGACTTTC. It yields the protein CASRPTGTGANVLTF.

The chain links TRBV19 to TRBJ1-5, with a possible D match to TRBD1 (6 bases). With 3 bases removed from V and 4 bases from J, the gap between germline ends came to 19 bases. CDR1 is LNHDA and CDR2 is SQIVND in the germline V gene (reference sequence). The CDR3 loop spans 17 amino acids. The DNA for the CDR3 is TGTGCCAGTAGTATCCCTTGGGGGCAGGGAAGGAATCAGCCCCAGCATTTT. Translated: CASSIPWGQGRNQPQHF.

The chain has TRBV19 and TRBJ2-3; D is unresolved. Trimming removed 4 bases at V and 4 bases at J, with 12 bases between. Germline values: CDR1 LNHDA, CDR2 SQIVND (reference sequence). This CDR3 spans 14 amino acids. In DNA form, the CDR3 reads TGTGCCAGTAGTAGAAATGACTTTTCAGATACGCAGTATTTT. Translating gives CASSRNDFSDTQYF.

The chain recombines TRBV19 with TRBJ2-5; D might be TRBD2 (5 bases). CDR1 and CDR2 (germline): LNHDA, SQIVND (reference sequence). CDR3 length equals 12 residues. The V end was cut by 3 bases, the J end by 5 bases, with 7 bases between. The CDR3 region is CASSMRGETQYF. Written as DNA, the CDR3 is TGTGCCAGTAGTATGAGAGGGGAGACCCAGTACTTC.

This clone was detected only a few times. J is TRBJ2-3 and V is TRBV3-1 (or the pseudogene TRBV3-2); no clear D. Trimming removed 0 bases from V and 2 bases from J, with 0 bases in between. This CDR3 comprises 12 residues. The germline gives CDR1 LGHDT, CDR2 YNNKEL (reference sequence). The CDR3 loop reads CASSQDTDTQYF. CDR3 bases: TGTGCCAGCAGCCAAGACACAGATACGCAGTATTTT.